This TCR beta chain was recovered during a study of T cell responses to AZD1222 COVID-19 vaccine. Concerning this clone: Its antigen is undetermined.

Using immunoSEQ multiplex PCR, the repertoire was profiled, and TCRdb retains in-frame clones only, with some absent. The data hold about 120,000 clones, with approximately 94% observed a single time. Notes on the study in general: Receipt of two AZD1222 doses was followed by a rise in Spike-specific TCR breadth and depth.

J lost 7 bases, V lost 0 bases, and 8 bases had no gene match. The V gene's germline CDR1 is SGHNT and CDR2 YYREEE (reference sequence). The CDR3 is 15 residues long. Material: peripheral blood, obtained 28 days after the second AZD1222 dose. The chain links TRBV5-4 to TRBJ2-7; 9 positions agree with TRBD1. This TCR came from an adult who received the AZD1222 COVID-19 vaccine. The CDR3 DNA reads as TGTGCCAGCAGCTTGGGGACAGGGGAAAGAGGGGAGCAGTACTTC. Its protein product is CASSLGTGERGEQYF. Combining the CDR3 with reference TRBV5-4 and TRBJ2-7 gives the whole variable domain ETGVTQSPTHLIKTRGQQVTLRCSSQSGHNTVSWYQQALGQGPQFIFQYYREEENGRGNFPPRFSGLQFPNYSSELNVNALELDDSALYLCASSLGTGERGEQYFGPGTRLTVT.